This T cell receptor (beta chain) was profiled in a study of cytotoxic CD8 clonotypes in ibrutinib-treated CLL. T cells were sequenced at a targeted depth of 1 in 200,000 to 1 in 1 million. Libraries were prepared by immunoSEQ multiplex PCR; TCRdb keeps only in-frame clonotypes and omits some of them. The sample records 250,000 to 350,000 clones, approximately 76% being singletons. Study-wide findings and caveats: Clonality grew at ibrutinib response; at progression, it decreased back toward baseline. Researchers report that baseline clonality outpaced age-matched healthy donors and tracked circulating CD8+ T-cell counts.

This clone was observed once. The antigen is unknown. With cryopreserved PBMCs as the source, about 2.2 micrograms of genomic DNA went to TCR beta libraries. The CDR3 is made up of 13 amino acids. The source was PBMCs, collected at disease progression, from a patient treated with ibrutinib. The rearrangement joins TRBV21-1 to TRBJ1-2; the table calls TRBD1, which could not be checked here. TRBV21-1 is noted as a pseudogene. This receptor was obtained from a human donor with chronic lymphocytic leukemia. Here the CDR3 reads CASNPRGDYGYTF. As DNA, the CDR3 is TGTGCCAGCAACCCCAGGGGTGACTATGGCTACACCTTC.